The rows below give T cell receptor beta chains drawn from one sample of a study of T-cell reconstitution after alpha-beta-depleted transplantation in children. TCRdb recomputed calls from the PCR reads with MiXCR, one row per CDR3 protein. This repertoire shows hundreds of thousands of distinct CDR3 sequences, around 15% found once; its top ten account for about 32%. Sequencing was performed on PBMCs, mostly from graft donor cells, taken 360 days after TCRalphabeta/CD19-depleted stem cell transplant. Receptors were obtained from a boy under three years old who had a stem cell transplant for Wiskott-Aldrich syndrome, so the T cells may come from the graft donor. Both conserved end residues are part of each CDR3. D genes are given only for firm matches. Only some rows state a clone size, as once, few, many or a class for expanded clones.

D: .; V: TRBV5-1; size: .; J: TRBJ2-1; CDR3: CASSLTGISYNEQFF; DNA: TGCGCCAGCAGCTTGACAGGGATTTCCTACAATGAGCAGTTCTTC
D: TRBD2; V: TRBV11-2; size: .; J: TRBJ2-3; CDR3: CASSLKGPAGARGSQYF; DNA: TGTGCCAGCAGCTTAAAGGGCCCAGCGGGAGCAAGGGGTTCGCAGTATTTT
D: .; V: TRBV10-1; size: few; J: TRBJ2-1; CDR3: CASSDRRYYYNEQFF; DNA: TGCGCCAGCAGTGATCGCAGATATTACTACAATGAGCAGTTCTTC
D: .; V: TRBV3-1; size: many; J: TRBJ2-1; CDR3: CASSQDLLLVNNEQFF; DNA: TGTGCCAGCAGCCAAGATCTTTTGCTAGTTAACAATGAGCAGTTCTTC
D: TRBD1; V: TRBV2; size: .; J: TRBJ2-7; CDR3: CASSDRDRSSYEQYF; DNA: TGTGCCAGCAGTGATCGGGACAGGAGCTCCTACGAGCAGTACTTC
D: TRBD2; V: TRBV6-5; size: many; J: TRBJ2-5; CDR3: CASSYAGLAGETQYF; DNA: TGTGCCAGCAGTTACGCGGGACTAGCGGGAGAGACCCAGTACTTC
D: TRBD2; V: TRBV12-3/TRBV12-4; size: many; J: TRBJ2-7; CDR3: CASSFGTLRSRLAAYEQYF; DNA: TGTGCCAGCAGTTTCGGGACTCTGAGGTCGAGACTAGCGGCCTACGAGCAGTACTTC
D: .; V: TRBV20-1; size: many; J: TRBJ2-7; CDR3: CSATRPPYEQYF; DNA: TGCAGTGCTACCCGGCCCCCCTACGAGCAGTACTTC
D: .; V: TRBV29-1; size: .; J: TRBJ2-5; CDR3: CSVMLGETQYF; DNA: TGCAGCGTCATGTTGGGGGAGACCCAGTACTTC
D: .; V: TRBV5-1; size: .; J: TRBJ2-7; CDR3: CASSLGGTDEQYF; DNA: TGCGCCAGCAGCTTGGGCGGGACCGACGAGCAGTACTTC
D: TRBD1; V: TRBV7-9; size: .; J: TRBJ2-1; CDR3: CASSSGTGASYNEQFF; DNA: TGTGCCAGCAGCTCCGGGACAGGGGCTTCCTACAATGAGCAGTTCTTC
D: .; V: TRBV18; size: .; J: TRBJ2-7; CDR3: CASSPPVPPGEQYF; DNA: TGTGCCAGCTCACCGCCGGTACCTCCGGGGGAGCAGTACTTC
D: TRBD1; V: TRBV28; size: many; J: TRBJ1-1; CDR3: CASRRTGGTEAFF; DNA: TGTGCCAGCAGGAGGACAGGGGGCACTGAAGCTTTCTTT
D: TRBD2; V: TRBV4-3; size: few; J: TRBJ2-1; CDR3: CASSQGSGRLAGYNEQFF; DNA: TGCGCCAGCAGCCAAGGATCAGGGAGGCTAGCGGGGTACAATGAGCAGTTCTTC
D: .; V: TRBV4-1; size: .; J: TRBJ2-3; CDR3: CASSHSNRDRTDTQYF; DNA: TGCGCCAGCAGCCATAGTAACAGGGACCGCACAGATACGCAGTATTTT
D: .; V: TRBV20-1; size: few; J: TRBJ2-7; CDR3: CSALTSYEQYF; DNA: TGCAGTGCCCTAACTAGCTACGAGCAGTACTTC
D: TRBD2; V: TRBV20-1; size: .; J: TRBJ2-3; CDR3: CSASPLAGVSDTQYF; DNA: TGCAGTGCTAGTCCTCTAGCGGGGGTATCTGATACGCAGTATTTT
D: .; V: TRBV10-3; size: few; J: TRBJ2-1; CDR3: CAIEVGRLQFF; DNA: TGTGCCATTGAGGTCGGCAGGTTGCAGTTCTTC
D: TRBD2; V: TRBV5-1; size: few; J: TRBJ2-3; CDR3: CASSLGAGVSTDTQYF; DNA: TGCGCCAGCAGCTTGGGCGCGGGAGTGAGCACAGATACGCAGTATTTT
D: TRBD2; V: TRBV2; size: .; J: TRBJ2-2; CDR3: CAFSQGSGTSGVNTGELFF; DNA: TGTGCCTTCAGTCAGGGTTCCGGGACTAGCGGAGTTAACACCGGGGAGCTGTTTTTT
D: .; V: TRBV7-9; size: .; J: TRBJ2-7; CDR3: CASSFKLENEQYF; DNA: TGTGCCAGCAGCTTTAAACTAGAAAACGAGCAGTACTTC
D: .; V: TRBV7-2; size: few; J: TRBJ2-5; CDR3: CASSPRLRQETQYF; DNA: TGTGCCAGCAGCCCTCGTCTGCGGCAAGAGACCCAGTACTTC
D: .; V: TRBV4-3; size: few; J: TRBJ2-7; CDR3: CASSQAWGRYEQYF; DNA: TGCGCCAGCAGCCAAGCCTGGGGGCGGTACGAGCAGTACTTC
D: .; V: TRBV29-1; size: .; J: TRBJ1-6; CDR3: CSAQGGPDGSPLHF; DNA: TGCAGCGCCCAAGGGGGACCTGACGGGTCACCCCTCCACTTT